This TCR beta chain emerged from a study of blood T cells in healthy people across ages (dated by TCRdb to between 2015 and 2017). Some background on the complete study: Template switching captured roughly one uniquely barcoded TCR beta cDNA molecule per two T cells in model experiments. The study measured age-related changes in TCR beta repertoire diversity using deep sequencing normalized with unique cDNA molecular identifiers. The donors were split into four age groups: young (average about 16 years), middle-aged (39), aged (approximately 59) and long-lived (approximately 80). To avoid experimental bias, donors of different ages were randomly spread across the sequencing lanes. Using the same blood draw, the study looked at two additional independent replicas of 1 million unique cDNA reads for two donors, one aged 18 to 30 and the other aged 80 or older.

The germline V gene provides CDR1 SGHTA and CDR2 FQGNSA. At the junction V is shortened by 5 bases and J by 4 bases; bases outside the gene matches: 8. From the cysteine up to the phenylalanine, the CDR3 has a length of 15 residues. The read is trimmed to its CDR3 DNA, 45 bases read in frame from base 1. Systemically healthy Caucasian individuals from Russia, 35 to 40 in total and aged about 6 to 100 years, were included as donors. Ten milliliters of peripheral blood were drawn from each donor into EDTA-treated Vacutainer tubes. Ficoll-Paque density-gradient centrifugation was used to isolate PBMCs, with at least 7 million obtained per sample. Trizol reagent was used to extract total RNA from the PBMCs, yielding at least 5 micrograms per sample. The percentages of naive CD45RAhigh/CD27high T cells were determined by flow cytometry on a PBMC aliquot from every donor. The library was obtained by 5' RACE. A second PCR of about 6 to 12 cycles was performed with a sample-barcoded 5' primer and a J-beta primer mix. A template-switch 5' adaptor carrying 12 random nucleotides introduced a unique molecular identifier onto each TCR beta cDNA molecule. At least 2.5 million CDR3-containing paired-end reads were obtained from each sample. The Mint cDNA synthesis kit, primed by a TRBC-specific oligonucleotide, was used to synthesize first-strand cDNA from all RNA. All cDNA was treated with uracil-DNA glycosylase and then went through a first 18-cycle PCR with the universal primers M1SS and BC2_uni_R. In the paper's pipeline: For normalization, 1 million high-quality reads, each with a distinct molecular identifier, were randomly selected from each sample. Instead of being binned into consensus sequences, reads that shared molecular identifiers were thrown out. MiTCR, with a Q25 quality threshold and the strictest error-elimination algorithm, was used for CDR3 identification, clonotype clustering and error correction. A nonparametric unseen species model with Euler transformation was used to estimate lower-bound total TCR beta diversity. The raw public data were reprocessed by TCRdb itself: fastp quality trimming at Q25, MiXCR clonotype calling, in-frame beta chains only. Each entry is one CDR3 protein sequence, shown with its most common DNA and genes. In this record, the V and J calls reflect TCRdb's handling and not the investigators' own analysis. This sample holds over 1,500,000 distinct CDR3 sequences; around 42% were observed only once. The biggest ten clones account for around 23% of the sample.

What the study reported, not specific to this receptor: Donor CMV infection status was unknown, potentially confounding age-related changes in expanded clonotypes. Observed TCR beta diversity per million T cells fell roughly linearly with age, and a significant reduction was already apparent by age roughly 40. There was a strong correlation between observed TCR beta diversity and the percentage of naive T cells measured by flow cytometry. Conclusive comparison of naive and antigen-experienced compartments was prevented by the profiling of bulk unsorted PBMCs. The long-lived group showed more naive CD4+ T cells, fewer expanded clones and increased TCR diversity than the aged group, suggesting age selection. Estimates of total diversity from one million sequenced T cells were regarded as lower bounds and underestimates.

There are many counts of this clonotype. Its antigen remains unidentified. No base quality values were provided; no much bigger clone lies one nucleotide off. The TCR was taken from a human donor in good health. Here the chain combines TRBV7-2 and TRBJ2-3; TRBD2 aligns with 8 central bases. Material: blood. The CDR3 is CASSEQRGRSDTQYF. The DNA sequence follows: TGTGCCAGCAGCGAACAGCGGGGGAGGTCAGATACGCAGTATTTT.